The clone carrying this T cell receptor (beta chain) occurred a few times. No antigen is known for it. This sample is part of a study of CD8 T cell repertoires and HIV-1 epitope variants. Study-level information: IL-2, IL-7 and IL-15 were added on days 3 and 7 of roughly 11-day cultures.

This table comes from immunoSEQ multiplex PCR, and its TCRdb copy is limited to in-frame clones, with some not included. In the table there are 5,600 or so clones, around 69% of which are singletons. V lost 5 bases to trimming and J lost 3 bases, with 16 bases between them. Per germline, CDR1 SEHNR and CDR2 FQNEAQ (reference sequence). The CDR3 sequence is 15 residues long. The sample comprised cultured CD8+ T cells derived from PBMCs. The rearrangement links TRBV7-9 to TRBJ1-2; D might be TRBD1 (5 bases). The clonotype comes from a male donor with HIV. CDR3 bases: TGTGCCAGCAGCGCCTCAGGGATACCTGACTATGGCTACACCTTC. Protein: CASSASGIPDYGYTF.